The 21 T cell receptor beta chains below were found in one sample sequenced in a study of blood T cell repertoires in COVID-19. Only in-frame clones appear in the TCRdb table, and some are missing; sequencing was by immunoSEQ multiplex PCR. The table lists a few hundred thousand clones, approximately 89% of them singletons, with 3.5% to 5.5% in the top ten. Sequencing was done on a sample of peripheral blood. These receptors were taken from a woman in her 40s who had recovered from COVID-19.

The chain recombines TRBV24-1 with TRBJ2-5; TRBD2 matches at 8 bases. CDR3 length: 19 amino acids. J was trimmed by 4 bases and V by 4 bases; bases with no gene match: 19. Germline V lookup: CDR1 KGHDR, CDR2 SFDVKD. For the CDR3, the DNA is TGTGCCACCAGTGACTGGACGACGGGAGGGCCGCTTTCTGGAGAGACCCAGTACTTC. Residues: CATSDWTTGGPLSGETQYF.

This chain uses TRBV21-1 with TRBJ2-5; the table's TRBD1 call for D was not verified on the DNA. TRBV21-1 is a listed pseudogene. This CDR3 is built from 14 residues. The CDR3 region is CASSGRGMLGTQYF. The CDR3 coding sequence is TGTGCCAGCAGTGGAAGGGGGATGCTTGGGACCCAGTACTTC.

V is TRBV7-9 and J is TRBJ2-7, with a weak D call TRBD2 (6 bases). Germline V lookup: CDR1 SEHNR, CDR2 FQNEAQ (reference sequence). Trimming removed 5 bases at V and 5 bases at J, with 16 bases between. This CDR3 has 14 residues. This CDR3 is CASSRGREFDEQYV. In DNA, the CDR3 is TGTGCCAGCAGCCGGGGACGGGAGTTTGACGAGCAGTACGTC.

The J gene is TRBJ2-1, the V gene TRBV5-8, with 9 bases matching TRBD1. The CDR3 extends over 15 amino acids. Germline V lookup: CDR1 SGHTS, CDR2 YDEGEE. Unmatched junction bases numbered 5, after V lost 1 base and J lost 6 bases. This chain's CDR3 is CASSLTGTGSNEQFF. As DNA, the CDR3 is TGTGCCAGCAGCTTGACCGGGACAGGGTCCAATGAGCAGTTCTTC.

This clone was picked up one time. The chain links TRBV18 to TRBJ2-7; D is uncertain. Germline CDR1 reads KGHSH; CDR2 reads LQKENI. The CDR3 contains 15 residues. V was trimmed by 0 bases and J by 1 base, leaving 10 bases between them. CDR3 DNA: TGTGCCAGCTCACCACCAGGAATGGAGTCCTACGAGCAGTACTTC. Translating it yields CASSPPGMESYEQYF.

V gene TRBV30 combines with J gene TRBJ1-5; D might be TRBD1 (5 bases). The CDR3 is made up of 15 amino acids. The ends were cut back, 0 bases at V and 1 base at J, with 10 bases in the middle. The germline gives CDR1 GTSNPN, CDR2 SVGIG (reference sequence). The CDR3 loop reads CAWSVGAGSNQPQHF. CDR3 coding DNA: TGTGCCTGGAGTGTAGGGGCTGGGAGCAATCAGCCCCAGCATTTT. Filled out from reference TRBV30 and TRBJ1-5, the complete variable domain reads SQTIHQWPATLVQPVGSPLSLECTVEGTSNPNLYWYRQAAGRGLQLLFYSVGIGQISSEVPQNLSASRPQDRQFILSSKKLLLSDSGFYLCAWSVGAGSNQPQHFGDGTRLSIL.

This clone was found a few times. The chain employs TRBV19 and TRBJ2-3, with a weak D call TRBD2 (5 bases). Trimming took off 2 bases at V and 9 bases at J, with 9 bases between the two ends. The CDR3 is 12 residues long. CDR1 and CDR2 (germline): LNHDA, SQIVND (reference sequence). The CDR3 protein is CASSITPGTQYF. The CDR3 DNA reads TGTGCCAGTAGTATAACCCCGGGGACGCAGTATTTT.

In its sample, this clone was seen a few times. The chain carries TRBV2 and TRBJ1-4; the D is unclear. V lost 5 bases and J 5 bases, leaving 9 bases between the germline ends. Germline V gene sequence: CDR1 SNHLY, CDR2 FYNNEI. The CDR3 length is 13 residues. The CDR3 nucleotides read TGTGCCAGCAGTTCTAAAAGAAATGAAAAACTGTTTTTT. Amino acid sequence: CASSSKRNEKLFF.

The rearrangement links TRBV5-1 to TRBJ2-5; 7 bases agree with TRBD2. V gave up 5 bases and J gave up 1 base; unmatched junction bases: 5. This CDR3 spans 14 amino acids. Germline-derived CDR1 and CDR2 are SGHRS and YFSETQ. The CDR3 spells CASRKERGQETQYF. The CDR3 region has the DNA TGCGCCAGCAGAAAGGAGCGGGGCCAAGAGACCCAGTACTTC.

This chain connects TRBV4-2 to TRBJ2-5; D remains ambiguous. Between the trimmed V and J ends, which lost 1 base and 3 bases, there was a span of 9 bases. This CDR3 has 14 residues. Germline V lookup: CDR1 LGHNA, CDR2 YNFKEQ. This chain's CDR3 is CASSQVPAEETQYF. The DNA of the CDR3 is TGTGCCAGCAGCCAAGTCCCGGCGGAAGAGACCCAGTACTTC.

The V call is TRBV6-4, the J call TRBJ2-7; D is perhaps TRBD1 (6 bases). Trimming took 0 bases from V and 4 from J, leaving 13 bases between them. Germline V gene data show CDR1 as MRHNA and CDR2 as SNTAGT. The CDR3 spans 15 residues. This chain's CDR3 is CASSDSGHKCYEQYF. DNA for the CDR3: TGTGCCAGCAGTGACTCGGGACATAAGTGTTACGAGCAGTACTTC.

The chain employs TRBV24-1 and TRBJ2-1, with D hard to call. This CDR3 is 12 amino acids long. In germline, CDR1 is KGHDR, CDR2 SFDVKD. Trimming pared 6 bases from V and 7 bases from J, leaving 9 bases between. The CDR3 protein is CATSRWSNEQFF. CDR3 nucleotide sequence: TGTGCCACCAGTCGATGGAGTAATGAGCAGTTCTTC.

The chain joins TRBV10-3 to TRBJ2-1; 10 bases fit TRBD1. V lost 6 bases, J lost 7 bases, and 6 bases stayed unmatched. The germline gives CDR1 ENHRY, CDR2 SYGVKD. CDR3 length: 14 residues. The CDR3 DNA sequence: TGTGCCATCAGACCGGGACAGGGGATAAATGAGCAGTTCTTC. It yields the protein CAIRPGQGINEQFF.

The CDR3 DNA follows: TGTGCCAGCAGTCCGACCCGGGTAGGATCCTCACCCCTCCACTTT. Encoded protein: CASSPTRVGSSPLHF. V usage is TRBV27 and J usage is TRBJ1-6; D gene ambiguous. Germline CDR1 is MNHEY and CDR2 is SMNVEV (reference sequence). V gave up 5 bases and J gave up 10 bases, with 18 bases separating them. The CDR3 totals 15 residues.

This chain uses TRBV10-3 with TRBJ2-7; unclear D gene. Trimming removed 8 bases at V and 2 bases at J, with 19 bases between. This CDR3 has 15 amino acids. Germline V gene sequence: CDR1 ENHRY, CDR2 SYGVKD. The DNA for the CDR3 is TGTGCCATCCTGAACGCGGAGAAACCCGCCTACGAGCAGTACTTC. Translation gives CAILNAEKPAYEQYF.

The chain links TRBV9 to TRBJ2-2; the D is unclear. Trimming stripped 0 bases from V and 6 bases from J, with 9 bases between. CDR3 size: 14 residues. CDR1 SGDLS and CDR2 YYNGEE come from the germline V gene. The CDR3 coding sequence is TGTGCCAGCAGCGTAGATGGCAGCGCCGGGGAGCTGTTTTTT. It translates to CASSVDGSAGELFF.

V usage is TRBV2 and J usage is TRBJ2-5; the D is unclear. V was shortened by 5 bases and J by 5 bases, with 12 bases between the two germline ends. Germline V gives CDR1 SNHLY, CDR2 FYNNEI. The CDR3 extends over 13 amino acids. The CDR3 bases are TGTGCCAGCAGTATGTTCCGTCAGGAGACCCAGTACTTC. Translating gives CASSMFRQETQYF.

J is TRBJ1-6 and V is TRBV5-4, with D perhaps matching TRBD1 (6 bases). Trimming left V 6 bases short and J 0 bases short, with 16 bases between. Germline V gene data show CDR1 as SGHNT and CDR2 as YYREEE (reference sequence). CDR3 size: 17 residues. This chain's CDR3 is CASTAGGAHSYNSPLHF. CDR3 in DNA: TGTGCCAGCACGGCTGGGGGGGCCCACTCCTATAATTCACCCCTCCACTTT.

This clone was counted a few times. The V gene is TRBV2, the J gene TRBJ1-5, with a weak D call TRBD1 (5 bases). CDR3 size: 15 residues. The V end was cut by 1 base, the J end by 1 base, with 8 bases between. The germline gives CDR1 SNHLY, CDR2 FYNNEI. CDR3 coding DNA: TGTGCCAGCAGTGAAGGCAGGGAAAGCAATCAGCCCCAGCATTTT. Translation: CASSEGRESNQPQHF.

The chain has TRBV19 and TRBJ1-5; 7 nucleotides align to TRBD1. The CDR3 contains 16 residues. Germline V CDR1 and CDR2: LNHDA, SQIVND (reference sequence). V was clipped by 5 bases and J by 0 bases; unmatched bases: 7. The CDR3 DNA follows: TGTGCCAGTAGTCCACTCCGACAGGGTAGCAATCAGCCCCAGCATTTT. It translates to CASSPLRQGSNQPQHF. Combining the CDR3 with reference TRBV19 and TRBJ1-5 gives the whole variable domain DGGITQSPKYLFRKEGQNVTLSCEQNLNHDAMYWYRQDPGQGLRLIYYSQIVNDFQKGDIAEGYSVSREKKESFPLTVTSAQKNPTAFYLCASSPLRQGSNQPQHFGDGTRLSIL.

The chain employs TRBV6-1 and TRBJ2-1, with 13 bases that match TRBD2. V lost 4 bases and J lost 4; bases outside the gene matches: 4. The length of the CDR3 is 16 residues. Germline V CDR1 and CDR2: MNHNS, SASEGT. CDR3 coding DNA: TGTGCCAGCAGTGCCCCGGGACTAGCGGGATACAATGAGCAGTTCTTC. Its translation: CASSAPGLAGYNEQFF.